The T cell receptor (beta chain) described here comes from a study of T cells in Graves' hyperthyroidism and ophthalmopathy (dated by TCRdb to between 2019 and 2020). Background for the entire study: Peripheral blood was sampled at the time of initial diagnosis, prior to any treatment. TCR V-J signatures able to tell the groups apart were searched for in a discovery cohort of 90 to 100 patients, of whom over 40 had Graves' ophthalmopathy and some 60 had stable Graves' hyperthyroidism. Prospective prediction of ophthalmopathy was tested in an independent validation cohort of 18 to 20 hyperthyroidism patients and 15 to 17 patients who later progressed to ophthalmopathy. For training and testing, the 95 to 100 patients in the discovery cohort were randomly divided in a 7:3 ratio. The study also compared thyroid tissue and blood T-cell repertoires from five or six Graves' hyperthyroidism patients. Once sampling was done, hyperthyroidism patients were given methimazole at a starting dose of 30 mg daily, whereas ophthalmopathy patients were given high-dose intravenous methylprednisolone. TCR Vbeta CDR3 sequencing of roughly 140 peripheral blood samples (under 45 ophthalmopathy, 75 or so hyperthyroidism and about 17 progressor patients) is reported in the paper.

Graves' hyperthyroidism was defined as stable when no progression to ophthalmopathy occurred over 18 months of follow-up. The hyperthyroidism patients were between 18 and 65 years old and newly diagnosed, with a disease duration of less than 2 months. Patients with uncontrolled infections, other autoimmune diseases, pregnancy or lactation were excluded. Clinical symptoms, serum thyroxine and TRAb, thyroid ultrasound, and orbital computed tomography formed the basis for the diagnoses. Ficoll-Paque density gradient centrifugation was used to isolate PBMCs from around 10 ml of fresh peripheral blood. Total RNA was extracted with Trizol reagent, and quality was checked on an Agilent 2100 Bioanalyzer. Overall results and qualifications from the work: No statistical method was used to set the sample size in advance, and investigators knew the group allocation. A 13 V-J signature model separated ophthalmopathy from stable hyperthyroidism, with 87.88% sensitivity and roughly 81% specificity in cross-validation and 80%/75% in testing. Most expanded thyroid clonotypes (frequency above 0.001) were also detected in blood, a finding suggesting that blood repertoires may reflect thyroid immune responses. In validation, the model predicted progression to ophthalmopathy a median of approximately 6.3 months before onset, with over 60% sensitivity and around 76% specificity.

The CDR1 and CDR2 encoded by the germline V gene (reference sequence) are SEHNR and FQNEAQ. From its cysteine to its phenylalanine, the CDR3 spans 17 amino acids. The DNA shown is the 51-base CDR3, in frame from base 1. The germline ends are 17 bases apart after V is trimmed by 2 bases and J by 4 bases. Note on this clonotype: Its recognized antigen is unknown. No much larger clonotype is one base removed from it; base qualities were not supplied.

The TCR beta CDR3 regions were amplified from the RNA transcripts. For the first round of RT-PCR on the TCR CDR3, the HTBI primer set was used together with the Qiagen OneStep RT-PCR kit. Libraries were constructed in a second round of multiplex PCR, after which size selection and purification were carried out. Libraries were sequenced paired-end with 100 bp reads on an Illumina HiSeq2000. The published analysis was carried out like this. Raw data were processed with SOAPnuke, discarding reads with adapters, uncalled bases, mean Phred below 15, or no exact constant-primer or identifier match. High-quality paired reads were merged with COPE v1.2.5, and unique nucleotide sequences were defined as clonotypes. MiTCR v1.1 was used to align the clonotypes against IMGT TRBV, TRBD and TRBJ reference segments. Only V-J combinations with frequency above 0.0001, covering roughly 99% of repertoires, were analysed. The TCS score was defined as the ratio of F50 (clonal expansion) to E x V (chaos), calculated using BLOSUM62-based TCRdist between CDR3 peptides within each V-J. Welch's t-statistics and random forest reduced fewer than 600 V-J features to 13, which were used in a naive Bayes classifier (R e1071). TCRdb cleaned the public reads at Q25 with fastp, built clones with MiXCR and kept in-frame beta chains. Rows are unified per CDR3 protein, each entry keeping the most common DNA and genes. These V and J calls rely on TCRdb rather than the paper's analysis. Present in this sample are under 350,000 distinct CDR3 sequences, roughly 15% of which were seen just once. In total, the top ten clones hold 7% to 9% of the sample.

Recombination connected TRBV7-9 to TRBJ2-2; the D gene cannot be named for sure. The specimen sequenced was blood. The clonotype comes from a woman in her 40s with Graves' hyperthyroidism. The CDR3 protein is CASSLPALISSTGELFF. The sequenced DNA: TGTGCCAGCAGCTTACCAGCATTAATTTCTTCCACCGGGGAGCTGTTTTTT.